The rows below give T cell receptor beta chains drawn from one sample of a study of OX40 agonist ivuxolimab in advanced cancers. Repertoires were generated with immunoSEQ multiplex PCR, while TCRdb's copy carries only in-frame clones and drops some. In the table there are approximately 59,000 clones, 70% to 90% of which are singletons. The sample here was CD4+ or CD8+ T cells sorted from blood, taken in a trial of the OX40 agonist ivuxolimab. These receptors all come from an adult with an advanced solid tumor such as melanoma, head and neck, liver or kidney cancer. CDR3s include the opening cysteine and the closing phenylalanine or tryptophan. A D gene is named only where the DNA matches it firmly. Where a row states a size, it is once, few, many or the class of an expanded clone; other rows omit it.

D gene: TRBD1
J gene: TRBJ1-2
clone size: few
V gene: TRBV6-1
CDR3 protein: CASSMTGGGYTF
CDR3 DNA: TGTGCCAGCAGTATGACAGGGGGAGGCTACACCTTC

D gene: TRBD2
J gene: TRBJ2-5
clone size: .
V gene: TRBV5-1
CDR3 protein: CASSSGAGEGQETQYF
CDR3 DNA: TGCGCCAGCAGCTCCGGAGCGGGGGAGGGACAAGAGACCCAGTACTTC

D gene: TRBD2
J gene: TRBJ2-3
clone size: .
V gene: TRBV11-2
CDR3 protein: CASSATGGGTDTQYF
CDR3 DNA: TGTGCCAGCAGCGCGACCGGGGGGGGGACAGATACGCAGTATTTT

D gene: TRBD1
J gene: TRBJ2-5
clone size: few
V gene: TRBV2
CDR3 protein: CASRKGARETQYF
CDR3 DNA: TGTGCCAGCAGGAAGGGGGCACGAGAGACCCAGTACTTC

D gene: .
J gene: TRBJ1-1
clone size: once
V gene: TRBV10-3
CDR3 protein: CAITAQRNTEAFF
CDR3 DNA: TGTGCCATCACTGCACAGAGGAACACTGAAGCTTTCTTT

D gene: .
J gene: TRBJ2-2
clone size: .
V gene: TRBV6-4
CDR3 protein: CASRNTGELFF
CDR3 DNA: TGTGCCAGCAGAAACACCGGGGAGCTGTTTTTT

D gene: TRBD1
J gene: TRBJ1-5
clone size: .
V gene: TRBV18
CDR3 protein: CASSPGQGSGQPQHF
CDR3 DNA: TGTGCCAGCTCACCAGGACAGGGCTCAGGCCAGCCCCAGCATTTT

D gene: TRBD2
J gene: TRBJ2-3
clone size: .
V gene: TRBV5-4
CDR3 protein: CASSPALAGTDTQYF
CDR3 DNA: TGTGCCAGCAGCCCGGCACTAGCGGGGACAGATACGCAGTATTTT

D gene: TRBD2
J gene: TRBJ2-7
clone size: .
V gene: TRBV7-2
CDR3 protein: CASSLDAGGFYEQYF
CDR3 DNA: TGTGCCAGCAGCTTAGATGCGGGGGGGTTCTACGAGCAGTACTTC

D gene: .
J gene: TRBJ1-1
clone size: .
V gene: TRBV6-1
CDR3 protein: CATAERGAQAFF
CDR3 DNA: TGTGCCACAGCAGAAAGGGGTGCGCAAGCTTTCTTT

D gene: TRBD2
J gene: TRBJ2-1
clone size: .
V gene: TRBV9
CDR3 protein: CASSVAGGREQFF
CDR3 DNA: TGTGCCAGCAGCGTAGCGGGGGGGCGTGAGCAGTTCTTC

D gene: .
J gene: TRBJ1-2
clone size: .
V gene: TRBV11-2
CDR3 protein: CASSSVATYGYTF
CDR3 DNA: TGTGCCAGCAGTTCCGTGGCAACCTATGGCTACACCTTC

D gene: TRBD1
J gene: TRBJ2-7
clone size: .
V gene: TRBV5-6
CDR3 protein: CASSLARRGYEQYF
CDR3 DNA: TGTGCCAGCAGCTTGGCGCGCAGGGGGTACGAGCAGTACTTC

D gene: TRBD1
J gene: TRBJ2-5
clone size: .
V gene: TRBV18
CDR3 protein: CASSPKGAGETQYF
CDR3 DNA: TGTGCCAGCTCACCAAAGGGGGCAGGAGAGACCCAGTACTTC

D gene: .
J gene: TRBJ1-6
clone size: .
V gene: TRBV2
CDR3 protein: CASSEAHGDSPLHF
CDR3 DNA: TGTGCCAGCAGTGAAGCGCACGGGGATTCACCCCTCCACTTT

D gene: TRBD1
J gene: TRBJ1-1
clone size: .
V gene: TRBV19
CDR3 protein: CASGRTGGMNTEAFF
CDR3 DNA: TGTGCCAGTGGGAGGACAGGGGGCATGAACACTGAAGCTTTCTTT

D gene: .
J gene: TRBJ2-1
clone size: .
V gene: TRBV6-1
CDR3 protein: CASSEAGGNRNEQFF
CDR3 DNA: TGTGCCAGCAGTGAAGCAGGGGGGAACCGCAATGAGCAGTTCTTC

D gene: .
J gene: TRBJ1-1
clone size: .
V gene: TRBV1
CDR3 protein: CTSSHKLTRLVGAEAFF
CDR3 DNA: TGCACCAGCAGCCACAAACTGACACGGCTAGTGGGGGCTGAAGCTTTCTTT

D gene: TRBD1
J gene: TRBJ1-5
clone size: .
V gene: TRBV27
CDR3 protein: CASSLTFQQGAWSQPQHF
CDR3 DNA: TGTGCCAGCAGTTTAACGTTCCAACAGGGGGCTTGGAGTCAGCCCCAGCATTTT

D gene: TRBD1
J gene: TRBJ1-4
clone size: medium-sized
V gene: TRBV19
CDR3 protein: CASSGGQGFEKLFF
CDR3 DNA: TGTGCCAGTAGCGGGGGACAGGGGTTTGAAAAACTGTTTTTT

D gene: .
J gene: TRBJ2-7
clone size: .
V gene: TRBV7-8
CDR3 protein: CASSLVVGREQYF
CDR3 DNA: TGTGCCAGCAGCCTGGTCGTGGGAAGGGAGCAGTACTTC

D gene: .
J gene: TRBJ1-5
clone size: few
V gene: TRBV6-6
CDR3 protein: CASSYFPPEGQPQHF
CDR3 DNA: TGTGCCAGCAGTTACTTTCCCCCCGAAGGGCAGCCCCAGCATTTT

D gene: TRBD1
J gene: TRBJ1-2
clone size: .
V gene: TRBV28
CDR3 protein: CASSETGAGGYTF
CDR3 DNA: TGTGCCAGCAGCGAAACAGGGGCAGGAGGCTACACCTTC

D gene: TRBD1
J gene: TRBJ2-2
clone size: .
V gene: TRBV9
CDR3 protein: CASSIDRAGTGELFF
CDR3 DNA: TGTGCCAGCAGCATAGACAGGGCGGGCACCGGGGAGCTGTTTTTT

D gene: .
J gene: TRBJ1-1
clone size: .
V gene: TRBV11-2
CDR3 protein: CASSLTDHTEAFF
CDR3 DNA: TGTGCCAGCAGTCTCACAGATCACACTGAAGCTTTCTTT

D gene: .
J gene: TRBJ1-5
clone size: .
V gene: TRBV14
CDR3 protein: CASSQDPPNGKEGRAQPQHF
CDR3 DNA: TGTGCCAGCAGCCAAGATCCGCCAAACGGTAAGGAGGGAAGGGCTCAGCCCCAGCATTTT

D gene: TRBD2
J gene: TRBJ2-7
clone size: .
V gene: TRBV4-2
CDR3 protein: CASSQGVAGGRSSYEQYF
CDR3 DNA: TGTGCCAGCAGCCAAGGGGTAGCGGGGGGCCGGAGCTCCTACGAGCAGTACTTC

D gene: TRBD1
J gene: TRBJ1-2
clone size: many
V gene: TRBV19
CDR3 protein: CASRSQGRAGYTF
CDR3 DNA: TGTGCCAGTAGGTCACAGGGGCGCGCCGGCTACACCTTC

D gene: TRBD2
J gene: TRBJ2-3
clone size: .
V gene: TRBV5-4
CDR3 protein: CASRPGPAGGPDTQYF
CDR3 DNA: TGTGCCAGCAGGCCGGGGCCAGCGGGGGGCCCCGATACGCAGTATTTT

D gene: TRBD1
J gene: TRBJ1-2
clone size: few
V gene: TRBV27
CDR3 protein: CASRSQGAAGYTF
CDR3 DNA: TGTGCCAGCAGGTCACAGGGGGCGGCTGGCTACACCTTC

D gene: TRBD1
J gene: TRBJ2-7
clone size: few
V gene: TRBV11-1
CDR3 protein: CASTQRDRGPYEQYF
CDR3 DNA: TGTGCCAGCACCCAGAGGGACAGGGGCCCCTACGAGCAGTACTTC

D gene: TRBD1
J gene: TRBJ2-5
clone size: .
V gene: TRBV5-1
CDR3 protein: CASSPGQAQETQYF
CDR3 DNA: TGCGCCAGCAGCCCGGGACAGGCCCAAGAGACCCAGTACTTC

D gene: TRBD2
J gene: TRBJ2-1
clone size: .
V gene: TRBV7-9
CDR3 protein: CASSRPTSGEITWQFF
CDR3 DNA: TGTGCCAGCAGCCGCCCGACTAGCGGGGAGATCACTTGGCAGTTCTTC

D gene: TRBD1
J gene: TRBJ1-2
clone size: .
V gene: TRBV7-9
CDR3 protein: CASSFIFGQGLVYGYTF
CDR3 DNA: TGTGCCAGCAGCTTCATATTCGGACAGGGGCTTGTCTATGGCTACACCTTC

D gene: .
J gene: TRBJ1-5
clone size: .
V gene: TRBV2
CDR3 protein: CASLARTGPQPQHF
CDR3 DNA: TGTGCCAGCCTCGCTCGTACAGGGCCTCAGCCCCAGCATTTT

D gene: TRBD2
J gene: TRBJ2-1
clone size: .
V gene: TRBV19
CDR3 protein: CASSTRLGGGASNEQFF
CDR3 DNA: TGTGCCAGTAGTACCAGATTGGGCGGGGGGGCTAGTAATGAGCAGTTCTTC

D gene: TRBD1
J gene: TRBJ2-5
clone size: .
V gene: TRBV20-1
CDR3 protein: CSGTGEETQYF
CDR3 DNA: TGCAGCGGGACAGGGGAAGAGACCCAGTACTTC

D gene: TRBD2
J gene: TRBJ2-1
clone size: .
V gene: TRBV2
CDR3 protein: CASSVRGGAENEQFF
CDR3 DNA: TGTGCCAGCAGTGTTCGCGGGGGGGCTGAGAATGAGCAGTTCTTC

D gene: .
J gene: TRBJ2-7
clone size: .
V gene: TRBV11-2
CDR3 protein: CASSTDPGSSGYEQYF
CDR3 DNA: TGTGCCAGCAGCACGGACCCAGGGTCAAGTGGCTACGAGCAGTACTTC

D gene: TRBD1
J gene: TRBJ1-2
clone size: .
V gene: TRBV7-9
CDR3 protein: CASSPGQGNYGYTF
CDR3 DNA: TGTGCCAGCAGCCCGGGACAGGGAAACTATGGCTACACCTTC

D gene: TRBD1
J gene: TRBJ2-2
clone size: .
V gene: TRBV19
CDR3 protein: CASSFGQVIYGDTGELFF
CDR3 DNA: TGTGCCAGTAGTTTTGGACAGGTTATCTACGGGGACACCGGGGAGCTGTTTTTT

D gene: .
J gene: TRBJ2-3
clone size: .
V gene: TRBV7-9
CDR3 protein: CASSWYLDRTDTQYF
CDR3 DNA: TGTGCCAGCAGCTGGTATCTAGATCGCACAGATACGCAGTATTTT

D gene: TRBD1
J gene: TRBJ2-5
clone size: .
V gene: TRBV5-1
CDR3 protein: CASSWAGTGETQYF
CDR3 DNA: TGCGCCAGCAGCTGGGCGGGGACAGGGGAGACCCAGTACTTC

D gene: .
J gene: TRBJ1-6
clone size: few
V gene: TRBV18
CDR3 protein: CASSPTASSYNSPLHF
CDR3 DNA: TGTGCCAGCTCACCTACGGCTAGCTCCTATAATTCACCCCTCCACTTT

D gene: .
J gene: TRBJ2-7
clone size: once
V gene: TRBV2
CDR3 protein: CASSFDTGTSRTTSYEQYF
CDR3 DNA: TGTGCCAGCAGTTTCGATACCGGGACATCAAGGACCACATCCTACGAGCAGTACTTC

D gene: .
J gene: TRBJ1-1
clone size: .
V gene: TRBV9
CDR3 protein: CASSVAMGQGPNTEAFF
CDR3 DNA: TGTGCCAGCAGCGTAGCGATGGGTCAGGGGCCGAACACTGAAGCTTTCTTT

D gene: .
J gene: TRBJ1-5
clone size: .
V gene: TRBV5-1
CDR3 protein: CASSLTAGDNQPQHF
CDR3 DNA: TGCGCCAGCAGCTTAACAGCGGGGGATAATCAGCCCCAGCATTTT

D gene: .
J gene: TRBJ2-3
clone size: .
V gene: TRBV4-2
CDR3 protein: CASSQVGVRALLEQYF
CDR3 DNA: TGTGCCAGCAGCCAAGTCGGGGTGCGGGCACTTTTGGAGCAGTATTTT

D gene: .
J gene: TRBJ1-5
clone size: .
V gene: TRBV6-1
CDR3 protein: CASSGTGSSTQHF
CDR3 DNA: TGTGCCAGCAGTGGAACAGGGTCTTCGACCCAGCATTTT

D gene: .
J gene: TRBJ1-5
clone size: once
V gene: TRBV5-5
CDR3 protein: CASSLGGGQPQHF
CDR3 DNA: TGTGCCAGCAGCTTGGGAGGTGGTCAGCCCCAGCATTTT